These 29 T cell receptor beta chains came from one sample sequenced in a study of blood T cells in healthy people across ages. A second roughly 6 to 12 cycle PCR used barcoded and J-beta primers. TCRdb independently ran MiXCR on the 5' RACE reads; one entry per CDR3 protein. The sample gives 550,000 to 700,000 distinct CDR3 sequences, roughly 28% of which show up once; about a fifth is in the top ten. The sample taken for sequencing was blood. The receptors stem from a woman aged 70-85 years in good health.

As concerns this clonotype: A junction end diverges from the germline sequence, so it may reflect a read error. CDR3: CASQTVSSEQYF. The CDR3 region has the DNA TGTGCCAGCCAGACAGTTTCCTCCGAGCAGTACTTC. The chain joins TRBV12-3 or TRBV12-4 to TRBJ2-7; possibly TRBD1 for D (5 bases). The CDR3 extends over 12 amino acids.

This clonotype was seen repeatedly, ten times or more. The rearrangement uses TRBV6-2 or TRBV6-3 and TRBJ2-1; TRBD2 matches 14 bases. CDR1 is MNHEY and CDR2 is SVGEGT in the germline V gene. The CDR3 length is 16 residues. V lost 7 bases to trimming and J lost 8 bases; unmatched junction nucleotides: 10. The CDR3 reads CASTILTSGRGYEQFF. DNA of the CDR3: TGTGCCAGCACCATCTTGACTAGCGGGAGGGGGTATGAGCAGTTCTTC.

The chain recombines TRBV24-1 with TRBJ2-5, with 10 bases identical to TRBD1. The CDR3 runs to 15 residues. Germline V gene data show CDR1 as KGHDR and CDR2 as SFDVKD. The V segment lost 2 bases and the J segment 11 bases; nucleotides outside the gene matches: 10. The CDR3 spells CATSDSRQGAGEQYF. CDR3 sequence (DNA): TGTGCCACCAGTGATTCGAGACAGGGGGCGGGAGAGCAGTACTTC.

As to this clonotype: At one of its ends the junction is not consistent with the germline gene, which may arise from a read error. The V call is TRBV7-6, the J call TRBJ2-2; D gene uncertain. The germline CDR1 and CDR2 sequences are SGHVS and FNYEAQ. The CDR3 length is 15 residues. CDR3 loop: CASGLSGSNTGELFF. CDR3 DNA sequence: TGTGCCAGCGGCTTAAGTGGCAGTAACACCGGGGAGCTGTTTTTT. The full variable domain, completed using reference TRBV7-6 and TRBJ2-2, is GAGVSQSPRYKVTKRGQDVALRCDPISGHVSLYWYRQALGQGPEFLTYFNYEAQQDKSGLPNDRFSAERPEGSISTLTIQRTEQRDSAMYRCASGLSGSNTGELFFGEGSRLTVL.

The rearrangement uses TRBV4-3 and TRBJ2-5, with TRBD2 matching 9 bases. The closer fit of TRBJ2-1 to the DNA end suggests the J call may be wrong. The CDR3 runs 21 residues. The germline gives CDR1 LGHNA, CDR2 YSLEER. The CDR3: CASSQDFRGRSGGFSGGEQFF. The CDR3 nucleotides read TGCGCCAGCAGCCAAGATTTTCGGGGAAGAAGCGGGGGGTTTTCCGGCGGTGAGCAGTTCTTC.

This clonotype was seen a handful of times. The chain links TRBV4-2 to TRBJ2-5, with a possible D match to TRBD2 (5 bases). The ends were cut back, 0 bases at V and 1 base at J, with 18 bases in the middle. This CDR3 has 18 residues. The germline CDR1 and CDR2 sequences are LGHNA and YNFKEQ. The DNA of the CDR3 is TGTGCCAGCAGCCAAGATAGGGCGTTGCGGAGGAGCCAAGAGACCCAGTACTTC. Encoded protein: CASSQDRALRRSQETQYF.

The V call is TRBV5-1, the J call TRBJ1-6; 8 positions agree with TRBD1. Trimming cost V 6 bases and J 13 bases; bases outside gene matches: 3. The CDR3 covers 11 residues. Germline assignment: CDR1 SGHRS and CDR2 YFSETQ. The CDR3 here is CASKQGGPLHF. CDR3 nucleotides: TGCGCCAGCAAACAGGGGGGCCCCCTCCACTTT.

A few counts support this clonotype. V usage is TRBV12-3 or TRBV12-4 and J usage is TRBJ1-1; D perhaps matches TRBD1 (5 bases). V shed 4 bases and J shed 0 bases, with 9 bases lying between them. The CDR3 loop spans 14 amino acids. This chain's CDR3 is CASSSTVMNTEAFF. The CDR3 DNA follows: TGTGCCAGCAGTTCGACAGTTATGAACACTGAAGCTTTCTTT.

This clonotype was detected ten times or more. The rearrangement joins TRBV7-3 to TRBJ2-7, with 7 bases aligning to TRBD1. CDR3 size: 13 residues. V shed 5 bases and J 3 bases; nucleotides not matched to a gene: 4. CDR1 SGHTA and CDR2 FQGTGA come from the germline V gene. CDR3 in amino acids: CASSQTGSYEQYF. CDR3 bases: TGTGCCAGCAGCCAGACAGGGAGCTACGAGCAGTACTTC. Filled out from reference TRBV7-3 and TRBJ2-7, the complete variable domain reads GAGVSQTPSNKVTEKGKYVELRCDPISGHTALYWYRQSLGQGPEFLIYFQGTGAADDSGLPNDRFFAVRPEGSVSTLKIQRTERGDSAVYLCASSQTGSYEQYFGPGTRLTVT.

Written as DNA, the CDR3 is TGCGCCAGCAGAATTGGGACAGTCGGGGATGGCTACACCTTC. It encodes CASRIGTVGDGYTF. The rearrangement joins TRBV5-1 to TRBJ1-2; 7 bases are shared with TRBD1. This CDR3 has 14 residues. CDR1 and CDR2 (germline): SGHRS, YFSETQ. V dropped 5 bases and J dropped 6; count of bases not matched to a gene: 10.

This clonotype was observed a few times. The gene calls are TRBV5-1 and TRBJ1-6; no clear D. In germline, CDR1 is SGHRS, CDR2 YFSETQ. The V end lost 5 bases, the J end lost 9 bases, and 24 bases lay between the germline ends. The CDR3 covers 17 residues. CDR3 sequence (DNA): TGCGCCAGCAGTGACCGGACGGCTCTCAAAACGGGTTCACCCCTCCACTTT. This codes for CASSDRTALKTGSPLHF. Full variable domain (rest looked up from reference TRBV5-1 and TRBJ1-6): KAGVTQTPRYLIKTRGQQVTLSCSPISGHRSVSWYQQTPGQGLQFLFEYFSETQRNKGNFPGRFSGRQFSNSRSEMNVSTLELGDSALYLCASSDRTALKTGSPLHFGNGTRLTVT.

The CDR3 region has the DNA TGTGCCAGCTCACCACTTGGACTAGCGGGCTCTGGGTCGCCCGAGCAGTACTTC. Its protein is CASSPLGLAGSGSPEQYF. The chain is built from TRBV18 and TRBJ2-7; 11 bases match TRBD2. This CDR3 region has 18 residues. The germline V gene has CDR1 KGHSH and CDR2 LQKENI. J gave up 6 bases and V 1 base, and 14 bases lay outside the gene matches.

The chain combines TRBV28 with TRBJ1-4; TRBD1 agrees at 7 bases. This CDR3 contains 14 residues. CDR1 and CDR2 (germline): MDHEN, SYDVKM. V lost 6 bases to trimming and J lost 8 bases; unmatched junction nucleotides: 9. The CDR3 region has the DNA TGTGCCAGCAGCGGGGAGGGGGCTAGGGAAAAACTGTTTTTT. It encodes CASSGEGAREKLFF.

The chain carries TRBV6-2 or TRBV6-3 and TRBJ1-2; 9 nucleotides line up with TRBD1. Germline CDR1 is MNHEY and CDR2 is SVGEGT. With V trimmed by 4 bases and J by 9 bases, 12 bases remained unmatched. The CDR3 is 15 residues long. This CDR3 reads CASSSPVTGGRSYTF. Written as DNA, the CDR3 is TGTGCCAGCAGTTCCCCAGTGACAGGGGGACGGAGCTACACCTTC.

The rearrangement links TRBV7-2 to TRBJ2-7; 13 positions match TRBD2. Trimming took 3 bases from V and 2 from J; bases not matched to a gene: 4. The CDR3 sequence is 16 residues long. CDR1 is SGHTA and CDR2 is FQGNSA in the germline V gene. CDR3 sequence: CASSFGTSGEPYEQYF. The CDR3 coding sequence is TGTGCCAGCAGCTTCGGGACTAGCGGGGAACCCTACGAGCAGTACTTC.

This clonotype was seen repeatedly, ten times or more. The genes are TRBV7-2 and TRBJ2-3; D may match TRBD1 or TRBD2 (5 bases each). The CDR3 is made up of 14 amino acids. The V end lost 3 bases, the J end lost 2 bases, and 9 bases lay between the germline ends. In germline, CDR1 is SGHTA, CDR2 FQGNSA. CDR3 DNA: TGTGCCAGCAGCTTTGGGGGAAACACAGATACGCAGTATTTT. It encodes CASSFGGNTDTQYF. The whole variable domain, filled in from reference TRBV7-2 and TRBJ2-3, reads GAGVSQSPSNKVTEKGKDVELRCDPISGHTALYWYRQSLGQGLEFLIYFQGNSAPDKSGLPSDRFSAERTGGSVSTLTIQRTQQEDSAVYLCASSFGGNTDTQYFGPGTRLTVL.

This clonotype was seen a few times. The V and J genes are TRBV4-1 and TRBJ1-5; 9 bases line up with TRBD1. This CDR3 spans 16 amino acids. J gave up 2 bases and V 1 base, and 3 bases lay outside the gene matches. Germline CDR1 is MGHRA and CDR2 is YSYEKL. As DNA, the CDR3 is TGCGCCAGCAGCCAAGTAAGGGACAGGGGCAATCAGCCCCAGCATTTT. This gives the protein CASSQVRDRGNQPQHF.

The rearrangement joins TRBV25-1 to TRBJ1-1, with D possibly being TRBD1 (5 bases). V was shortened by 6 bases and J by 0 bases, with 20 bases between the two germline ends. There are 17 residues in the CDR3. CDR1 MGHDK and CDR2 SYGVNS come from the germline V gene. CDR3 in amino acids: CASSGGGFGEVNTEAFF. As DNA, the CDR3 is TGTGCCAGCAGCGGGGGAGGGTTTGGGGAGGTGAACACTGAAGCTTTCTTT.

This clonotype has a single count. V gene TRBV27 combines with J gene TRBJ1-1, with D hard to call. The CDR3 extends over 13 amino acids. Germline V gene sequence: CDR1 MNHEY, CDR2 SMNVEV (reference sequence). V dropped 6 bases and J dropped 0 bases, with 8 bases sitting between them. In nucleotides, the CDR3 is TGTGCCAGCAGGCGAGTTTTGAACACTGAAGCTTTCTTT. Residues: CASRRVLNTEAFF.

In its sample, this clonotype was seen a few times. This rearrangement joins TRBV12-3 or TRBV12-4 to TRBJ1-2; the match to TRBD1 covers 9 bases. V gave up 5 bases and J gave up 8 bases; unmatched junction bases: 12. The CDR3 is 15 amino acids. In nucleotides, the CDR3 is TGTGCCAGCAGTGCGACCGGGACAGGGCCCTCGGGCTACACCTTC. Protein: CASSATGTGPSGYTF.

V and J are TRBV6-2 or TRBV6-3 and TRBJ1-1; a possible D gene is TRBD1 (6 bases). V lost 10 bases and J 4 bases, leaving 10 bases between the germline ends. Germline CDR1 reads MNHEY; CDR2 reads SVGEGT. CDR3 length equals 11 residues. This CDR3 is CATQTGTEAFF. The CDR3 coding sequence is TGTGCCACCCAGACAGGCACTGAAGCTTTCTTT.

This rearrangement joins TRBV12-3 or TRBV12-4 to TRBJ2-1, with 9 bases identical to TRBD1. After removal of 8 bases from V and 3 bases from J, the junction contained 5 bases not matched to a gene. The CDR3 runs to 14 residues. Here the CDR3 reads CASQRGQGYNEQFF. CDR3 sequence (DNA): TGTGCCAGCCAACGGGGACAGGGCTACAATGAGCAGTTCTTC.

This clonotype was seen more than once but under ten times. The chain combines TRBV7-2 with TRBJ1-1; D call uncertain. Trimming took off 0 bases at V and 6 bases at J, with 8 bases between the two ends. The CDR3 consists of 13 residues. Germline loops: CDR1 SGHTA, CDR2 FQGNSA. CDR3 loop: CASSLAEQAEAFF. The CDR3 nucleotides read TGTGCCAGCAGCTTAGCGGAGCAGGCTGAAGCTTTCTTT.

A few counts support this clonotype. The chain couples TRBV29-1 to TRBJ1-2; tentatively, D is TRBD1 (6 bases). CDR3 size: 15 residues. The V gene's germline CDR1 is SQVTM and CDR2 ANQGSEA. V lost 3 bases and J 5 bases, leaving 19 bases between the germline ends. The CDR3 sequence is CSVDPLRDTSYGYTF. The DNA of the CDR3 is TGCAGCGTTGACCCATTGCGGGACACCTCATATGGCTACACCTTC.

This clonotype showed up just a few times. This rearrangement joins TRBV12-3 or TRBV12-4 to TRBJ2-1, with TRBD2 matching over 15 bases. CDR3 length equals 14 residues. After removal of 6 bases from V and 7 bases from J, the junction contained 1 base not matched to a gene. The CDR3 loop reads CASRGLAGGNEQFF. For the CDR3, the DNA is TGTGCCAGCAGGGGACTAGCGGGGGGTAATGAGCAGTTCTTC.

The chain is built from TRBV5-1 and TRBJ1-6; D not resolved. There are 14 residues in the CDR3. V lost 2 bases to trimming and J lost 7 bases, with 10 bases between them. Germline V gene lookup returns CDR1 SGHRS and CDR2 YFSETQ. The CDR3 loop reads CASSFEGANSPLHF. The CDR3 DNA reads TGCGCCAGCAGCTTCGAAGGAGCAAATTCACCCCTCCACTTT.

This clonotype was counted a few times. V usage is TRBV6-2 or TRBV6-3 and J usage is TRBJ2-6, with D maybe TRBD1 (7 bases). CDR3 length: 16 amino acids. Between the trimmed V and J ends, which lost 8 bases and 0 bases, there was a span of 14 bases. CDR1 is MNHEY, CDR2 SVGEGT, per germline. The CDR3 protein is CASGRGQISGANVLTF. CDR3 DNA sequence: TGTGCCAGCGGGCGGGGACAGATCTCTGGGGCCAACGTCCTGACTTTC.

In this sample, this clonotype turned up a few times. A clone one base away is much larger, so this may be a read error. The gene calls are TRBV20-1 and TRBJ1-2; D perhaps matches TRBD1 (6 bases). Per germline, CDR1 DFQATT and CDR2 SNEGSKA (reference sequence). Trimming cost V 2 bases and J 4 bases, with 17 bases left between them. This CDR3 region has 15 residues. CDR3 residues: CSARPQGPLSYGYTF. As DNA, the CDR3 is TGCAGTGCTAGACCCCAGGGGCCCCTGAGCTATGGCTACACCTTC.

This clonotype was counted between two and nine times. The chain joins TRBV5-1 to TRBJ1-1, with D unresolved. The V gene lost 4 bases and the J gene lost 4 bases, with 17 bases spanning the gap. Germline V CDR1 and CDR2: SGHRS, YFSETQ. This CDR3 spans 15 amino acids. CDR3 in DNA: TGCGCCAGCAGCCCCTCGGATGCGGCGGGCACTGAAGCTTTCTTT. Protein product: CASSPSDAAGTEAFF.